This TCR beta chain was documented in a study of control samples from healthy donors and cancer patients (dated by TCRdb to the early 2020s). Regarding this clone: No antigen is known for it. No much larger clonotype is one base removed from it; base qualities were not supplied.

The library came from the immunoSEQ multiplex PCR assay. In TCRdb, the immuneACCESS table is reduced to in-frame sequences with V and J assigned. These tables do not hold every clone; where another copy was compared, an unresolved V gene accounts for under half, and the others remain unexplained. A total of under 200,000 clones appear in this sample, 90% to 95% of them only once. Of the sample, 7.5% to 8.5% falls within the top ten clones. The sequence derives from a middle-aged woman in good health. Material: blood.

The bases read TGTGCCAGCAGCGTAGCAAGTATCGACACCAGGAACACTGAAGCTTTCTTT. Translation gives CASSVASIDTRNTEAFF. The chain uses TRBV9 and TRBJ1-1; no D gene can be assigned with confidence. V is reduced by 0 bases and J by 1 base, leaving a spacing of 16 bases between them. The germline V gene supplies CDR1 SGDLS and CDR2 YYNGEE. The CDR3 spans 17 residues, from the cysteine through the phenylalanine. The entry retains the CDR3 DNA only, 51 bases that are in frame from base 1.